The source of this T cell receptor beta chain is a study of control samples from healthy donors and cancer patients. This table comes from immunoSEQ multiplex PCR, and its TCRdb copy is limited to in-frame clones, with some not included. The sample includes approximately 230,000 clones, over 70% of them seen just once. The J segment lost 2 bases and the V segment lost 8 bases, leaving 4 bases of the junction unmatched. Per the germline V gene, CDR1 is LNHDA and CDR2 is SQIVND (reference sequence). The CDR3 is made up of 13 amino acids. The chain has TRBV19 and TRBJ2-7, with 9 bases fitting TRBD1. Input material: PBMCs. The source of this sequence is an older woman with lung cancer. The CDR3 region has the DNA TGTGCCAGTGGGGACAGGGCCCCCTACGAGCAGTACTTC. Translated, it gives CASGDRAPYEQYF.